Many counts were recorded for the clone carrying this T cell receptor (beta chain). Its antigen is undetermined. V dropped 6 bases and J dropped 8; count of bases not matched to a gene: 12. This CDR3 is built from 15 residues. The data originate from a study of CD8 T cells in ankylosing spondylitis. Study outcomes and limitations: Clones tied to disease were said to be significantly enriched in matched ankylosing spondylitis synovial fluid. Certain motif variants had earlier appeared in reactive arthritis synovial fluid and blood. Peripheral blood held disease-linked clones only at relatively low frequency, and these were CD8+. It appeared that ankylosing spondylitis blood was characterized by a TCR beta motif of about 8 highly homologous variants.

Quantitative 5'-RACE with molecular barcodes generated TCR beta libraries. From the 5' RACE reads, TCRdb called clonotypes with MiXCR, one entry per CDR3 protein. The table lists roughly 700,000 distinct CDR3 sequences, 19% of them singletons. Sample: blood, either unsorted or a sorted T cell fraction (not recorded which). The sequence was obtained from a male donor with ankylosing spondylitis. V gene TRBV12-3 or TRBV12-4 combines with J gene TRBJ2-1; 8 bases are shared with TRBD2. CDR3 in amino acids: CASSRVSGGPDEQFF. The DNA of the CDR3 is TGTGCCAGCAGCCGGGTCAGCGGGGGTCCCGATGAGCAGTTCTTC.